The clone carrying this T cell receptor beta chain was picked up a small number of times. This sample stems from a study of blood T cells in healthy people across ages. Primed by a sample-barcoded 5' primer and a J-beta primer mix, a second PCR proceeded for 7 to 11 cycles. TCRdb called the 5' RACE reads again in MiXCR, with one record for every CDR3 protein. The repertoire includes about 1.1 million distinct CDR3 sequences, around two fifths of them detected once, and around 14% sits in the top ten. This clonotype was sampled from a man aged 18 to 30 in good health. Specimen: blood.

CDR3 DNA: TGCGCCAGCAGCGTGGGGGACAGACAGCCCCAGCATTTT. This sequence encodes CASSVGDRQPQHF. This chain joins TRBV5-1 and TRBJ1-5, with TRBD1 identical over 7 bases. With 4 bases clipped from V and 7 bases from J, the junction kept 5 bases outside the gene matches. Germline assignment: CDR1 SGHRS and CDR2 YFSETQ. The CDR3 runs 13 residues.